The sequence of this TCR beta chain was determined in a study of beta chain features in type 1 diabetes. Whole-study context: Fewer than 140,000,000 sorted cells were examined across all samples. Study-level points and caveats: Lower insertion and higher deletion counts appeared at VDJ junctions in type 1 diabetes patients. Sequencing used cDNA, and cells with high TCR expression could therefore be over-represented.

The whole isolated RNA underwent reverse transcription, so sequencing captured expressed TCRB transcripts. The average read count of naive, central memory and regulatory T cell samples was about 3.3 million. The protocol was immunoSEQ multiplex PCR, while the TCRdb copy is restricted to in-frame clones and leaves out a portion. Here the sample spans around 240,000 clones, around 65% being singletons. The table lists this clone with a few counts. The antigen is unknown. This CDR3 region has 13 residues. Germline V lookup: CDR1 PRHDT, CDR2 FYEKMQ (reference sequence). V was trimmed by 2 bases and J by 6 bases, leaving 11 bases between them.

The rearrangement links TRBV13 to TRBJ2-7; perhaps TRBD1 as D (5 bases). The TCR comes from a man aged 25 to 45 in good health. Sample: naive CD4+ T cells from blood. The CDR3 reads CASSLQGSAEQYF. As DNA, the CDR3 is TGTGCCAGCAGCTTACAGGGATCTGCCGAGCAGTACTTC.